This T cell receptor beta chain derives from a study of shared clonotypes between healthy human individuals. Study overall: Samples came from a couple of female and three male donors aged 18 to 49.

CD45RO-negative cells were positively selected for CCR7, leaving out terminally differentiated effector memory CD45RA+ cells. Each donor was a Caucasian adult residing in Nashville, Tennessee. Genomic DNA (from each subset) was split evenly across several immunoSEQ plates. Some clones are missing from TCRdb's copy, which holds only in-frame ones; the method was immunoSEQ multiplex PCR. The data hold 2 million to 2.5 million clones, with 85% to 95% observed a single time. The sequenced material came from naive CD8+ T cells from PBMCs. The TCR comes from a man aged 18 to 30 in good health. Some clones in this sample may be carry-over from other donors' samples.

The DNA of the CDR3 is TGTGCCAGCAGCTTAGAATCGGTGAACACTGAAGCTTTCTTT. It codes for CASSLESVNTEAFF. J is TRBJ1-1 and V is TRBV7-8; no clear D gene. The CDR3 runs 14 residues. V was shortened by 1 base and J by 0 bases, with 6 bases between the two germline ends. The germline CDR1 and CDR2 sequences are SGHVS and FQNEAQ.